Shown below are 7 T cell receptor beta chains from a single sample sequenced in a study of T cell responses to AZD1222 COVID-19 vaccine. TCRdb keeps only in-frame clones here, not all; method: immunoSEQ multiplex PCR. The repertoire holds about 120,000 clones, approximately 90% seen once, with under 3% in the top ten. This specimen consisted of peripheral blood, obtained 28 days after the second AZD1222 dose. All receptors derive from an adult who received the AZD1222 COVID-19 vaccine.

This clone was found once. This CDR3 reads CASSPGLAGGTDTQYF. The CDR3 nucleotides are TGCGCCAGCAGCCCGGGACTAGCGGGGGGCACAGATACGCAGTATTTT. The V and J genes are TRBV4-3 and TRBJ2-3; 14 bases agree with TRBD2. Germline V CDR1 and CDR2: LGHNA, YSLEER. The CDR3 runs 16 residues. The J segment lost 1 base and the V segment lost 4 bases, leaving 1 base of the junction unmatched.

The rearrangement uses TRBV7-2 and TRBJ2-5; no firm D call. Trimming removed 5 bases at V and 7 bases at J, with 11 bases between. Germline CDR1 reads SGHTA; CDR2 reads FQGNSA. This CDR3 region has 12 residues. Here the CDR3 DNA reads TGTGCCAGCAGCCCCTACGGTGGGACCCAGTACTTC. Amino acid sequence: CASSPYGGTQYF.

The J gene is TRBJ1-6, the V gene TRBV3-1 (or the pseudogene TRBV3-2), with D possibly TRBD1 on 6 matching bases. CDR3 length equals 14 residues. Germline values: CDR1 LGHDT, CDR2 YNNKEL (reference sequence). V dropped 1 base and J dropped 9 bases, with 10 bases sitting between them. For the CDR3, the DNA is TGTGCCAGCAGCCAAGGACAGGCTGGTTCACCCCTCCACTTT. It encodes CASSQGQAGSPLHF.

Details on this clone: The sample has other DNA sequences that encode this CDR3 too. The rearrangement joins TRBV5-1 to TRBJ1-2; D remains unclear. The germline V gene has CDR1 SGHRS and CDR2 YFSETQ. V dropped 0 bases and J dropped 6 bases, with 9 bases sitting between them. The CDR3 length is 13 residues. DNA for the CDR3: TGCGCCAGCAGCTTGGGGTCAGGCAATGGCTACACCTTC. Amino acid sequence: CASSLGSGNGYTF.

CDR3 coding DNA: TGTGCCAGCAGCTTTAGTGGGGATTCACCCCTCCACTTT. This sequence encodes CASSFSGDSPLHF. The chain joins TRBV5-5 to TRBJ1-6; D gene uncertain. The V and J ends lost 2 bases and 8 bases respectively, with 8 bases between them. Germline assignment: CDR1 SGHKS and CDR2 YYEKEE (reference sequence). The CDR3 has 13 amino acids.

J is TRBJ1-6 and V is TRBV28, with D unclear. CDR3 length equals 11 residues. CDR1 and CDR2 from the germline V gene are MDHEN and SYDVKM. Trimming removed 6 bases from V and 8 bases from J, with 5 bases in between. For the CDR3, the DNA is TGTGCCAGCAGCTCCGATTCACCCCTCCACTTT. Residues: CASSSDSPLHF.

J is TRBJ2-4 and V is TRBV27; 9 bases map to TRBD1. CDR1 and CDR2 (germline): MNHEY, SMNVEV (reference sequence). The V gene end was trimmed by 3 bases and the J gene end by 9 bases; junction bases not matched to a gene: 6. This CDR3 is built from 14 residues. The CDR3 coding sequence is TGTGCCAGCAGTTTGACAGGGGGGTTAAGCATTCAGTACTTC. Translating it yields CASSLTGGLSIQYF.